The present T cell receptor (beta chain) was sequenced within a study of T cells in Graves' hyperthyroidism and ophthalmopathy. This clonotype came up a few times. Researchers amplified the TCR beta CDR3 regions from RNA transcripts. When the TCR CDR3 underwent first-round RT-PCR, the HTBI primer set was used. TCRdb passed the multiplex PCR reads through MiXCR, listing each CDR3 protein once. The repertoire holds over 700,000 distinct CDR3 sequences, with under 20% as singletons. The germline V gene encodes CDR1 LGHDT and CDR2 YNNKEL (reference sequence). This CDR3 contains 15 residues. The V gene lost 4 bases and the J gene lost 3 bases, with 15 bases spanning the gap.

The sequence was collected from a woman aged 50 to 60 with Graves' hyperthyroidism that later progressed to Graves' ophthalmopathy. V is TRBV3-1 and J is TRBJ1-1, with a tentative D call TRBD1 (5 bases). The sequencing input was blood. The CDR3 region is CASSRAWGSDTEAFF. CDR3 nucleotide sequence: TGTGCCAGCAGCCGGGCATGGGGGAGCGACACTGAAGCTTTCTTT.